The clone carrying this T cell receptor beta chain was counted between two and nine times. The source of the sample is a study of T-cell reconstitution after alpha-beta-depleted transplantation in children. Library preparation (for TCRbeta) was performed with unique molecular identifiers. TCRdb ran MiXCR on the PCR reads and lists one entry per CDR3 protein. The table includes over 550,000 distinct CDR3 sequences, approximately 10% detected once. This CDR3 has 15 residues. V was shortened by 6 bases and J by 3 bases, with 17 bases between the two germline ends. Germline loops: CDR1 ENHRY, CDR2 SYGVKD.

This clonotype was sampled from a human donor who donated a stem cell graft to a child with acute myeloid leukemia. This chain uses TRBV10-3 with TRBJ1-1; maybe TRBD1 (6 bases). Sequencing was performed on PBMCs from the stem cell graft donor, taken from the stem cell graft. The CDR3 DNA sequence: TGTGCCATCAGCCCGGGGGCCGGAGGGGACACTGAAGCTTTCTTT. Amino acid sequence: CAISPGAGGDTEAFF.